The rows below give T cell receptor beta chains drawn from one sample of a study of blood T cell repertoires in COVID-19. Data came from immunoSEQ multiplex PCR; TCRdb stores just in-frame clones and leaves some out. The repertoire has more than 250,000 clones, 80% to 90% of them found once; the top ten carry 2.2%. Sequenced input: PBMCs or T cells enriched from blood (not recorded which). Source of these receptors: a man aged 25-45 years who had recovered from COVID-19. Both conserved end residues are part of each CDR3. D genes are given only for firm matches. A clone size is listed for some rows: how often the clone was seen (once, few, many), or a class if it is expanded.

clone size: -
D gene: TRBD1
V gene: TRBV11-3
J gene: TRBJ1-1
CDR3 protein: CASSLGGTGVNTEAFF
CDR3 DNA: TGTGCCAGCAGCTTAGGAGGGACAGGGGTGAACACTGAAGCTTTCTTT

clone size: -
D gene: -
V gene: TRBV18
J gene: TRBJ1-1
CDR3 protein: CASSPLREGTEAFF
CDR3 DNA: TGTGCCAGCTCACCTCTCCGGGAAGGGACTGAAGCTTTCTTT

clone size: -
D gene: -
V gene: TRBV4-2
J gene: TRBJ1-2
CDR3 protein: CASSQDPPGRDYYGYTF
CDR3 DNA: TGTGCCAGCAGCCAAGATCCCCCCGGACGGGATTACTATGGCTACACCTTC

clone size: -
D gene: -
V gene: TRBV12-3/TRBV12-4
J gene: TRBJ1-4
CDR3 protein: CASSFSREKLFF
CDR3 DNA: TGTGCCAGCAGTTTTTCGCGTGAAAAACTGTTTTTT

clone size: -
D gene: -
V gene: TRBV4-2
J gene: TRBJ1-3
CDR3 protein: CASSQEVRVGNTIYF
CDR3 DNA: TGTGCCAGCAGCCAAGAGGTCAGGGTTGGAAACACCATATATTTT

clone size: -
D gene: TRBD1
V gene: TRBV7-7
J gene: TRBJ1-2
CDR3 protein: CASTAKAGTANGYTF
CDR3 DNA: TGTGCTAGCACCGCTAAAGCCGGGACAGCAAACGGCTACACCTTC

clone size: once
D gene: TRBD1
V gene: TRBV27
J gene: TRBJ1-2
CDR3 protein: CASSSTGKDGYTF
CDR3 DNA: TGTGCCAGCAGCTCGACAGGGAAAGATGGCTACACCTTC

clone size: -
D gene: TRBD1
V gene: TRBV6-5
J gene: TRBJ1-1
CDR3 protein: CASSYSNGQGRPEAFF
CDR3 DNA: TGTGCCAGCAGTTACTCTAACGGACAGGGGAGGCCTGAAGCTTTCTTT

clone size: -
D gene: TRBD1
V gene: TRBV5-4
J gene: TRBJ2-1
CDR3 protein: CASSFGQGEYNEQFF
CDR3 DNA: TGTGCCAGCAGCTTCGGGCAGGGGGAATACAATGAGCAGTTCTTC

clone size: -
D gene: -
V gene: TRBV11-2
J gene: TRBJ1-1
CDR3 protein: CASSLTPGQNTEAFF
CDR3 DNA: TGTGCCAGCAGCTTAACCCCGGGACAGAACACTGAAGCTTTCTTT